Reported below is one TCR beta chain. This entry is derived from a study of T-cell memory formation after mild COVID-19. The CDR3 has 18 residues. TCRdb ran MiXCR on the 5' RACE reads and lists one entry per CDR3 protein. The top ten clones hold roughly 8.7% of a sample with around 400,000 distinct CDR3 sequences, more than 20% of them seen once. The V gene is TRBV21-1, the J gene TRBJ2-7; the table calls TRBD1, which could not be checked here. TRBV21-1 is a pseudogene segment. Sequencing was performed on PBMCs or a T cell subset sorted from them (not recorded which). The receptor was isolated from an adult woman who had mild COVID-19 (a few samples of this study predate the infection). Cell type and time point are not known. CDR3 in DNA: TGTGCCAGAAGCAAAGAGTCCCCTGGGGCAGGAGGTCCGGCCGAGCAGTACTTC. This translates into CARSKESPGAGGPAEQYF.